The sample holds a few counts of the clone carrying this T cell receptor beta chain. Its antigen remains unknown. The data derive from a study of T-cell memory formation after mild COVID-19. Study observations and caveats: Memory sampled before infection contained some responding clones, suggesting cross-reactive memory joined.

The V end was cut by 11 bases, the J end by 0 bases, with 20 bases between. The CDR3 runs to 16 residues. 5'RACE with constant-segment primers yielded barcoded, UMI-tagged TCR alpha and TCR beta cDNA libraries. TCRdb reanalysed the 5' RACE reads using MiXCR and keeps one entry per CDR3 protein. The sample carries hundreds of thousands of distinct CDR3 sequences, about a sixth recorded once. Sequencing was performed on PBMCs or a T cell subset sorted from them (not recorded which). The rearrangement links TRBV12-3 or TRBV12-4 to TRBJ2-1; D is possibly TRBD2 (6 bases). This clonotype was obtained from an adult woman who had mild COVID-19 (a few samples of this study predate the infection). Cell type and time point are not known. This CDR3 reads CALALSGRHSYNEQFF. As DNA, the CDR3 is TGTGCCTTAGCCCTTAGCGGAAGACACTCCTACAATGAGCAGTTCTTC.